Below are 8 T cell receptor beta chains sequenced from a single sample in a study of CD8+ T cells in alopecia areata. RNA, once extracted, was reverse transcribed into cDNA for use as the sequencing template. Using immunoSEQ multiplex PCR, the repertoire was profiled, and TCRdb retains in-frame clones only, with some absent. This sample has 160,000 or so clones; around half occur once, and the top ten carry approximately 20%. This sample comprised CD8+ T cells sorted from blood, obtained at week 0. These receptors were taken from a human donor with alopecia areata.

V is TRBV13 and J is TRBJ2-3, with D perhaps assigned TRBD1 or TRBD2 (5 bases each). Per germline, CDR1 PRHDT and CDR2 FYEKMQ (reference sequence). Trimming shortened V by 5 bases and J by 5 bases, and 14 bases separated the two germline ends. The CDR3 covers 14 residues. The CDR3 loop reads CASSPPRAGDTQYF. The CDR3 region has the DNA TGTGCCAGCAGCCCTCCCAGGGCGGGAGATACGCAGTATTTT.

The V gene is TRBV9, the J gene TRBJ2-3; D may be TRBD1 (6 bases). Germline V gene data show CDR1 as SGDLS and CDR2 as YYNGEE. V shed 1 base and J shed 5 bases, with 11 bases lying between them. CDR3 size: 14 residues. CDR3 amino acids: CASSVTGNGDTQYF. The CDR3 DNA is TGTGCCAGCAGCGTAACAGGGAACGGAGATACGCAGTATTTT.

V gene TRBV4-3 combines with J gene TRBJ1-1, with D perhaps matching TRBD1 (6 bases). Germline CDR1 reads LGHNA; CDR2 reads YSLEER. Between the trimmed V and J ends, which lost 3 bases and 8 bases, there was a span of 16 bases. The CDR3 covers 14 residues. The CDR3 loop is CASSQGAVGTEAFF. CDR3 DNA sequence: TGCGCCAGCAGCCAGGGGGCGGTAGGGACGGAAGCTTTCTTT.

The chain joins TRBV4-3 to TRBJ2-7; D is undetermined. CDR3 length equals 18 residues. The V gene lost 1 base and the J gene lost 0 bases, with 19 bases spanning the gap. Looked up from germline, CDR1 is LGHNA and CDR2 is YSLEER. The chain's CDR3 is CASSQVWASADSSYEQYF. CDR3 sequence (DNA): TGCGCCAGCAGCCAAGTCTGGGCTTCGGCGGATAGCTCCTACGAGCAGTACTTC.

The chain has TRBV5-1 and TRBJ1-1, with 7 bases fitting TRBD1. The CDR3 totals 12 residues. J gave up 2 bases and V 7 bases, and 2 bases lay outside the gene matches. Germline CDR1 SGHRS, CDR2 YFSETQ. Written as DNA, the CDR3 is TGCGCCAGCCGGGACAGAAACACTGAAGCTTTCTTT. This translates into CASRDRNTEAFF.

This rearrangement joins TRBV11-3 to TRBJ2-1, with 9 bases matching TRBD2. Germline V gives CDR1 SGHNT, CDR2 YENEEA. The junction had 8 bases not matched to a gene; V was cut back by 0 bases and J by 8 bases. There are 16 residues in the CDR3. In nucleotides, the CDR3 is TGTGCCAGCAGCTTAGATGGAATAGCGGGGGTGGATGAGCAGTTCTTC. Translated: CASSLDGIAGVDEQFF. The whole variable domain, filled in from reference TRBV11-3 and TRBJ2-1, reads EAGVVQSPRYKIIEKKQPVAFWCNPISGHNTLYWYLQNLGQGPELLIRYENEEAVDDSQLPKDRFSAERLKGVDSTLKIQPAELGDSAVYLCASSLDGIAGVDEQFFGPGTRLTVL.

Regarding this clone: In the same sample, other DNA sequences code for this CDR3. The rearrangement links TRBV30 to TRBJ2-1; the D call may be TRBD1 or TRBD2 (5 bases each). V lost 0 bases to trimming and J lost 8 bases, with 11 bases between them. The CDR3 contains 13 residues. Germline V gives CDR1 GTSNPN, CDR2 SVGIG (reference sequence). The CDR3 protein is CAWSVGQGDEQFF. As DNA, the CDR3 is TGTGCCTGGAGTGTGGGGCAGGGAGATGAGCAGTTCTTC.

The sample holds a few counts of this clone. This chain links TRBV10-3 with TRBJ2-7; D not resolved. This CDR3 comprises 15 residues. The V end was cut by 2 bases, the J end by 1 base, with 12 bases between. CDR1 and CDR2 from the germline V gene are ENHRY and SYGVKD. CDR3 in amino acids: CAISEPGQSSYEQYF. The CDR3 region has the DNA TGTGCCATCAGTGAGCCCGGGCAGTCATCCTACGAGCAGTACTTC.